This T cell receptor beta chain was observed in a study of blood T cell repertoires in COVID-19. Trimming took 4 bases from V and 14 from J; bases not matched to a gene: 12. The CDR3 sequence is 15 residues long. Germline assignment: CDR1 SGHAT and CDR2 FQNNGV. The authors' processing: Amplification from reference gene primers served as the basis for estimated nucleated cell counts. The method was immunoSEQ multiplex PCR; TCRdb's version includes in-frame clones alone and lacks a portion of them. The V and J calls and the clone size are those of that table, but D and trimming were determined from the DNA. Of some 73,000 clones listed, 75% to 85% are singletons.

The sequence was collected from a man aged 50 to 59 with COVID-19, enrolled during active disease. What was sequenced was peripheral blood. J is TRBJ2-1 and V is TRBV11-2; 12 positions match TRBD1. CDR3 sequence: CASSSSGTGGQGKFF. The CDR3 coding sequence is TGTGCCAGCAGCTCATCCGGGACAGGGGGCCAAGGAAAGTTCTTC.